This T cell receptor (beta chain) was profiled in a study of blood T cells in healthy people across ages. Study-wide findings and caveats: Fewer expanded clones and more diversity marked long-lived versus aged donors. For the donors, CMV status was unknown and possibly confounded expanded clonotype changes.

Together with a sample-barcoded 5' primer, a J-beta primer mix was included in a second PCR lasting about 7 to 11 cycles. TCRdb itself ran the 5' RACE reads through MiXCR, one entry per CDR3 protein. The sample carries roughly 650,000 distinct CDR3 sequences, 32% recorded once. This clonotype was detected ten times or more. Antigen specificity is unknown. The V and J ends lost 0 bases and 6 bases, in that order; junction bases with no gene match: 5. Germline V CDR1 and CDR2: SGHRS, YFSETQ. The CDR3 runs 15 residues. V usage is TRBV5-1 and J usage is TRBJ2-1, with 8 positions matching TRBD2. Sample: blood. The TCR originated in an elderly woman in good health. CDR3 nucleotides: TGCGCCAGCAGCTTGGACGGGGGGGCACCCAATGAGCAGTTCTTC. This sequence encodes CASSLDGGAPNEQFF.